The TCR beta chain described here comes from a study of regulatory T cells in long-lasting Graves disease. The wider study: Newly diagnosed Graves' patients had taken antithyroid drugs under 3 months.

The CDR3 runs 12 residues. CDR1 is LNHNV, CDR2 YYDKDF, per germline (reference sequence). Trimming took off 0 bases at V and 5 bases at J, with 4 bases between the two ends. Findings and caveats of the study: Persistent cases favored TRBV28, TRBJ1-2 and TRBJ2-5. Fewer public clonotypes were shared by new patients (966) than by persistent patients (approximately 2,700).

Noted time point: newly diagnosed GD, antithyroid drugs for less than 3 months. PBMC RNA served as the TCR library source. Investigators prepared the TCR beta libraries by applying iRepertoire HTBI primers and Arm-PCR of CDR3 regions. TCRdb reprocessed the multiplex PCR reads with MiXCR, giving one entry per CDR3 protein. This table holds 400,000 to 550,000 distinct CDR3 sequences, about a sixth found once. On this clonotype: Its antigen is undetermined.

These sequences were also reported in another study, on T cells in Graves' hyperthyroidism and ophthalmopathy.

This chain uses TRBV15 with TRBJ1-2, with unresolved D. The source is a woman in her twenties or thirties with Graves disease. The input for sequencing was peripheral blood mononuclear cells (PBMCs), taken at new diagnosis, from a patient treated with antithyroid drugs. The CDR3 nucleotides are TGTGCCACCAGCAGAGATGAGTATGGCTACACCTTC. Translated: CATSRDEYGYTF. Using reference TRBV15 and TRBJ1-2 for the parts outside the CDR3, the full variable domain is DAMVIQNPRYQVTQFGKPVTLSCSQTLNHNVMYWYQQKSSQAPKLLFHYYDKDFNNEADTPDNFQSRRPNTSFCFLDIRSPGLGDTAMYLCATSRDEYGYTFGSGTRLTVV.